This T cell receptor (beta chain) was identified during a study of blood T cell repertoires in COVID-19. Study details: From the United States, Italy and Spain came samples of acute and convalescent COVID-19. PBMCs, B-cell-depleted T cells, or T cells provided the cDNA or gDNA that made up the material.

In the original processing: Reference gene primer amplification yielded estimated nucleated cell counts. Clones were read by immunoSEQ multiplex PCR, and TCRdb kept only the in-frame ones, dropping some. V, J and clone size reflect that table, while D and trimming were determined from the DNA. The table lists about 74,000 clones, roughly 87% of them singletons. This CDR3 has 16 residues. From germline, CDR1 is SGHNT and CDR2 YYREEE (reference sequence). V lost 1 base to trimming and J lost 0 bases; unmatched junction nucleotides: 4. This clone was counted a single time. The clonotype was recovered from a woman over 75 with active or convalescent COVID-19. The material sequenced was peripheral blood. V usage is TRBV5-4 and J usage is TRBJ2-3; 8 positions match TRBD2. CDR3 region: CASSLRLAQSTDTQYF. In DNA, the CDR3 is TGTGCCAGCAGCTTGAGACTAGCGCAAAGCACAGATACGCAGTATTTT.